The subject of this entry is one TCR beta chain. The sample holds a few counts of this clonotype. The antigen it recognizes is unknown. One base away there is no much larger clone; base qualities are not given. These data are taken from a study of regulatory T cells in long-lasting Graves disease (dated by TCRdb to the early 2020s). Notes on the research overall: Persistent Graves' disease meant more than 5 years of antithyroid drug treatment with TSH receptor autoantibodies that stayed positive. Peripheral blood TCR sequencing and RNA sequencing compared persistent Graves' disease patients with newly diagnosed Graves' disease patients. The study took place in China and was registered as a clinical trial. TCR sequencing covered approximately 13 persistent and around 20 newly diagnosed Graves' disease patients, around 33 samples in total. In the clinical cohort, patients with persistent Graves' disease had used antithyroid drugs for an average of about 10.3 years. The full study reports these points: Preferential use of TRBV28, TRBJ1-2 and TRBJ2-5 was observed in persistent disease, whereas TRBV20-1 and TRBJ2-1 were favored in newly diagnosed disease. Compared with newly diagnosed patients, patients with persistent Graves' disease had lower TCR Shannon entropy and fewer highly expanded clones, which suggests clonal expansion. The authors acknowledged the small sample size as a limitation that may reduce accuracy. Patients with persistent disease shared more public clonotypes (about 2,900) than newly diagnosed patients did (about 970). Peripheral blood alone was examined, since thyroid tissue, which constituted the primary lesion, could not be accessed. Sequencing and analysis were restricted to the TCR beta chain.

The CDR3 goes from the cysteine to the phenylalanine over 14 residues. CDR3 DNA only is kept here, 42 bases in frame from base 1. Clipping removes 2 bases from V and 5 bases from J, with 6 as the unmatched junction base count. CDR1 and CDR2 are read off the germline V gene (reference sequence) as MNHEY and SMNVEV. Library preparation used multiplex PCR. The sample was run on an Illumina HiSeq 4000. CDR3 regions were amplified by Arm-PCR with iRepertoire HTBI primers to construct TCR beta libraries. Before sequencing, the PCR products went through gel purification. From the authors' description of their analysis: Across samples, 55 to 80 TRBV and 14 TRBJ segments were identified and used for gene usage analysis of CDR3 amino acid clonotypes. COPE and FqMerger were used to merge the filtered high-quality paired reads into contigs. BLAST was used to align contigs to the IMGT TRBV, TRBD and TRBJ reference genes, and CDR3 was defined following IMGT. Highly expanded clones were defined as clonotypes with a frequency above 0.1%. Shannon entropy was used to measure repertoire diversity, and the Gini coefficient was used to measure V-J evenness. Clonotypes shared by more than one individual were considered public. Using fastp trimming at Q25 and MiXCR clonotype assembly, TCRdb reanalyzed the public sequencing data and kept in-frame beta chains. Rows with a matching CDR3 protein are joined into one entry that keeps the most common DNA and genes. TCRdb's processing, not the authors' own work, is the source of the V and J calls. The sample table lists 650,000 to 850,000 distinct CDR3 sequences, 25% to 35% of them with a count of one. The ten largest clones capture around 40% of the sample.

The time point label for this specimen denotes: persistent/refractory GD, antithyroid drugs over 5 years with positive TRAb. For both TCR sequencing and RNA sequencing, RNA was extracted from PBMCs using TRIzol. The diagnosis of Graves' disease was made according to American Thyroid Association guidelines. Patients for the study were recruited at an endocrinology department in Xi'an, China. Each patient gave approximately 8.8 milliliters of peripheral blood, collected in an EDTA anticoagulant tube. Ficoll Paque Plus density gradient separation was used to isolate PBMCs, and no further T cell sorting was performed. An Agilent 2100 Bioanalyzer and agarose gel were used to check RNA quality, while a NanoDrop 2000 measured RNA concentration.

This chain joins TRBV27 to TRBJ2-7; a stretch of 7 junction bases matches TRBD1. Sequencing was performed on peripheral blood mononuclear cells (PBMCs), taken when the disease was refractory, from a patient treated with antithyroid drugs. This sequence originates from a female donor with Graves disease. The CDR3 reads CASSLEGGFNEQYF. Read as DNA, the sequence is TGTGCCAGCAGTTTAGAAGGGGGCTTTAACGAGCAGTACTTC.